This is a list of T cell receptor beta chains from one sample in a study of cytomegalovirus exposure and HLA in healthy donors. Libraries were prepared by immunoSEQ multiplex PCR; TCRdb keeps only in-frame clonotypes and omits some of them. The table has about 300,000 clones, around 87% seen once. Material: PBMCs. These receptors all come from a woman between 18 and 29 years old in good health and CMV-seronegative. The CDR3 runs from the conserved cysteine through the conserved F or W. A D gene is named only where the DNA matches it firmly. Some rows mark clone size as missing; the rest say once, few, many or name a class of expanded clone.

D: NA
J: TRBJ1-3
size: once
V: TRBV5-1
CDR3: CASSLGVPAGGNTIYF
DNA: TGCGCCAGCAGCTTGGGAGTCCCGGCGGGAGGAAACACCATATATTTT

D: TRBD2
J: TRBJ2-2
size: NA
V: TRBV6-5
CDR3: CATVSGRGRALFF
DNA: TGTGCCACTGTTAGCGGGAGAGGGCGCGCGCTGTTTTTT

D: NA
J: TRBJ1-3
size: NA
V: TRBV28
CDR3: CASSRTGWSGNTIYF
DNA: TGTGCCAGCAGCAGAACAGGGTGGTCTGGAAACACCATATATTTT

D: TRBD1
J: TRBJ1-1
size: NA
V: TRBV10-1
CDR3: CASSEGQAEAFF
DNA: TGCGCCAGCAGTGAGGGACAGGCTGAAGCTTTCTTT

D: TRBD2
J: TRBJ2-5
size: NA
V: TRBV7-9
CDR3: CASSQTSGQETQYF
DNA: TGTGCCAGCAGCCAAACTAGCGGACAAGAGACCCAGTACTTC

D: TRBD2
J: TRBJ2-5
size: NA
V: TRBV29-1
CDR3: CSISSGRAPSQYF
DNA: TGCAGCATATCTAGCGGGAGGGCCCCCTCCCAGTACTTC

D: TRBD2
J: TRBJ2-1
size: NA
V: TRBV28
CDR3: CASSILSGRGVNEQFF
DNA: TGTGCCAGCAGTATCCTTAGCGGGAGGGGGGTGAATGAGCAGTTCTTC

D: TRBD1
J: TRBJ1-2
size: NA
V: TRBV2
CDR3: CASSPVTGSGYTF
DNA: TGTGCCAGCAGTCCGGTGACAGGGAGTGGCTACACCTTC

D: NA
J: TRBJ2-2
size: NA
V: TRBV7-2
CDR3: CASSLLAGTGELFF
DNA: TGTGCCAGCAGCTTACTGGCGGGAACCGGGGAGCTGTTTTTT

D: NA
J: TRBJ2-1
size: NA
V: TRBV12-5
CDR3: CASGLDGMAGWVREQFF
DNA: TGTGCTAGTGGTTTGGATGGCATGGCGGGGTGGGTCCGGGAGCAGTTCTTC

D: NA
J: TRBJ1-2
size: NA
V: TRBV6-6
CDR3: CASSSGDGYTF
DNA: TGTGCCAGCAGCAGCGGCGATGGCTACACCTTC

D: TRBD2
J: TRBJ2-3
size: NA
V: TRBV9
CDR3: CASSAGLADTQYF
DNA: TGTGCCAGCAGCGCGGGACTAGCGGATACGCAGTATTTT

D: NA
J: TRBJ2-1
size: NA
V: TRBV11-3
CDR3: CASSPGENSYNEQFF
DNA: TGTGCCAGCAGCCCGGGGGAGAATAGCTACAATGAGCAGTTCTTC

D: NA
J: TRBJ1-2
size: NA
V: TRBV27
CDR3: CASRAQLGANYGYTF
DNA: TGTGCCAGCAGGGCACAGTTGGGGGCGAACTATGGCTACACCTTC

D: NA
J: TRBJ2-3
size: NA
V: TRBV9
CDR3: CASSVSSAFTDTQYF
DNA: TGTGCCAGCAGCGTAAGCTCAGCGTTCACAGATACGCAGTATTTT

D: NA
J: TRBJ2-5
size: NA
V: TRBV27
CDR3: CASSLSWRGRGETQYF
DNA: TGTGCCAGCAGTTTATCTTGGAGGGGCAGGGGGGAGACCCAGTACTTC

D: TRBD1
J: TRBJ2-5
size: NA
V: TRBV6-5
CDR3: CASSYSGTGIETQYF
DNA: TGTGCCAGCAGTTACTCGGGGACAGGGATTGAGACCCAGTACTTC

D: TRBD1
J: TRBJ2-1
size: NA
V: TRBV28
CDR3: CASRGTAMSDEQFF
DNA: TGTGCCAGCAGAGGGACAGCAATGAGCGATGAGCAGTTCTTC

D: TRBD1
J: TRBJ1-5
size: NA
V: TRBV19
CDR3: CASSIWDIGTGGPEQPQHF
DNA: TGTGCCAGTAGTATTTGGGATATCGGGACAGGGGGTCCTGAACAGCCCCAGCATTTT

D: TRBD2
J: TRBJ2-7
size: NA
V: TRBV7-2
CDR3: CASSNRAGGIYEQYF
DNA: TGTGCCAGCAGCAACCGAGCGGGAGGGATCTACGAGCAGTACTTC

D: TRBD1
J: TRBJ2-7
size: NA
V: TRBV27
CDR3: CASSPGQGYEQYF
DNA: TGTGCCAGCTCGCCGGGACAGGGGTACGAGCAGTACTTC

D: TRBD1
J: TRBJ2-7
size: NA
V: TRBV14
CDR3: CASSQADRGSPYEQYF
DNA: TGTGCCAGCAGCCAAGCAGACAGGGGTAGCCCCTACGAGCAGTACTTC

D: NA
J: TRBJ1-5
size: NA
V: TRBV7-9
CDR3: CASSLGGQPQHF
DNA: TGTGCCAGCAGCTTAGGGGGCCAGCCCCAGCATTTT

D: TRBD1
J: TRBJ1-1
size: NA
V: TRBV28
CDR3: CASSLLGTGSEAFF
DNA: TGTGCCAGCAGTTTATTGGGGACAGGGTCTGAAGCTTTCTTT

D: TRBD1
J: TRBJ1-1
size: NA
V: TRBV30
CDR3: CAWTNPGQGNTEAFF
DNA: TGTGCCTGGACAAACCCGGGACAGGGAAACACTGAAGCTTTCTTT

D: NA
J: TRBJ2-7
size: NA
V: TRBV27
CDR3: CASSLYAGTPAYEQYF
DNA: TGTGCCAGCAGTTTATATGCCGGGACACCTGCCTACGAGCAGTACTTC

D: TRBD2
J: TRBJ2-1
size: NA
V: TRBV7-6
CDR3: CASSLAGAGVGNEQFF
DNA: TGTGCCAGCAGCTTAGCGGGTGCGGGAGTGGGCAATGAGCAGTTCTTC

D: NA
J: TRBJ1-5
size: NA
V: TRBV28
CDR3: CASSFERAHANQPQHF
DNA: TGTGCCAGCAGTTTTGAGAGGGCCCATGCCAATCAGCCCCAGCATTTT

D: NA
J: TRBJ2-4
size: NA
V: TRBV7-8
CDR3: CASSPRVIGAKNIQYF
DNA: TGTGCCAGCAGCCCCAGGGTGATCGGCGCCAAAAACATTCAGTACTTC

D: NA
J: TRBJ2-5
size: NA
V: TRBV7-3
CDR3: CASSSDRFQETQYF
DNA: TGTGCCAGCAGCTCTGACAGGTTCCAAGAGACCCAGTACTTC

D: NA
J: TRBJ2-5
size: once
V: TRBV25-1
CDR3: CASQRGTRETQYF
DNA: TGTGCCTCTCAGAGGGGGACACGGGAGACCCAGTACTTC

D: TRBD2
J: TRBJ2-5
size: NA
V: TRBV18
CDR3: CARMGLAGDSQYF
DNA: TGTGCCAGGATGGGACTAGCGGGAGATTCCCAGTACTTC

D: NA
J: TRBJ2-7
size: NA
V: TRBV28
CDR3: CASSPHQGRDYEQYF
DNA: TGTGCCAGCAGTCCACATCAGGGGAGAGACTACGAGCAGTACTTC

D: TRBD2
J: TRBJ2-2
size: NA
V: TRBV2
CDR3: CASSERAGGRTGELFF
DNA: TGTGCCAGCAGTGAAAGGGCGGGAGGGCGGACCGGGGAGCTGTTTTTT

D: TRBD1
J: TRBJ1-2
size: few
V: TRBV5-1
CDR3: CASSPGTGDGYTF
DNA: TGCGCCAGCAGCCCCGGGACAGGGGACGGCTACACCTTC

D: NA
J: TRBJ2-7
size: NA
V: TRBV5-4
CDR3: CASSSQGTAYEQYF
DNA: TGTGCCAGCAGCTCACAGGGGACTGCCTACGAGCAGTACTTC

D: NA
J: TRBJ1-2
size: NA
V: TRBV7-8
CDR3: CASSLAVGSFYGYTF
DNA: TGTGCCAGCAGCCTCGCCGTGGGCAGCTTCTATGGCTACACCTTC

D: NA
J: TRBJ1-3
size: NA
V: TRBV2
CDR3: CASNGQFPLSGNTIYF
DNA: TGTGCCAGCAATGGACAGTTTCCCCTCTCTGGAAACACCATATATTTT

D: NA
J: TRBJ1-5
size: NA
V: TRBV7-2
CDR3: CASSSPNQPQHF
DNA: TGTGCCAGCAGCTCCCCAAATCAGCCCCAGCATTTT

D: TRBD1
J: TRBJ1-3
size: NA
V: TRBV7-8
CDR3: CASSQDRASFRNTIYF
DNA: TGTGCCAGCAGCCAAGACAGGGCTTCTTTCAGAAACACCATATATTTT

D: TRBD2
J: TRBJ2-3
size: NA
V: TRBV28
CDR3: CASVGTSLTDTQYF
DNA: TGTGCCAGCGTTGGGACTAGCCTGACAGATACGCAGTATTTT

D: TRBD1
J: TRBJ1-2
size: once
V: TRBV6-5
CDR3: CASSYLTSTGYYGYTF
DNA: TGTGCCAGCAGTTACCTTACTTCGACAGGGTATTATGGCTACACCTTC

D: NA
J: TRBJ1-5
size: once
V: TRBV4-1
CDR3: CASSPQSGALYSNQPQHF
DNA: TGCGCCAGCAGCCCCCAGTCAGGGGCCCTTTATAGCAATCAGCCCCAGCATTTT

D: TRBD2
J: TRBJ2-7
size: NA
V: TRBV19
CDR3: CASSESRAGLVSSEQYF
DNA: TGTGCCAGTAGCGAATCAAGAGCGGGACTAGTCTCATCCGAGCAGTACTTC

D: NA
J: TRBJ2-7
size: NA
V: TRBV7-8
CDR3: CASSFSLAGQYEQYF
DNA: TGTGCCAGCAGCTTCTCTTTAGCAGGGCAGTACGAGCAGTACTTC

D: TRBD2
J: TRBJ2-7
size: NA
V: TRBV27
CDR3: CASSPTSGRAGQYF
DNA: TGTGCCAGCAGCCCGACTAGCGGGAGGGCAGGGCAGTACTTC

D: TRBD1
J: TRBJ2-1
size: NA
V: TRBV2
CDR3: CASSGDRGDHNEQFF
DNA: TGTGCCAGCAGTGGAGACAGGGGGGACCACAATGAGCAGTTCTTC

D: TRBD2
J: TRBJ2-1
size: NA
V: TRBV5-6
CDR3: CASSLDPSGRYNEQFF
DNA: TGTGCCAGCAGCTTGGACCCTAGCGGGCGGTACAATGAGCAGTTCTTC

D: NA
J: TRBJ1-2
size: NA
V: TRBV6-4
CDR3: CASSSGGGENYGYTF
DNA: TGTGCCAGCTCCTCCGGGGGAGGAGAAAACTATGGCTACACCTTC

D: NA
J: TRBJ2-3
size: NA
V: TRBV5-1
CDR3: CASSLPRDGTDTQYF
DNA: TGCGCCAGCAGCTTACCCAGGGATGGCACAGATACGCAGTATTTT

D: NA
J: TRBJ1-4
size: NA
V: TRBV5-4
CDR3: CASSFGLEGANEKLFF
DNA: TGTGCCAGCAGCTTCGGCCTGGAAGGGGCTAATGAAAAACTGTTTTTT